These 8 T cell receptor beta chains came from one sample sequenced in a study of blood T cells in healthy people across ages. Sample-barcoded 5' priming and a J-beta primer mix drove a second PCR of about 7 to 12 cycles. One entry per CDR3 protein, called by TCRdb with MiXCR from the 5' RACE reads. Among hundreds of thousands of distinct CDR3 sequences, over 40% were seen once, and the ten largest hold about 13%. The sample was blood. These receptors were collected from a woman of 80 years or more in good health.

This clonotype has ten or more counts. CDR3 in amino acids: CASSLDLYNEQFF. The CDR3 nucleotides are TGTGCCAGCAGCTTAGACCTATACAATGAGCAGTTCTTC. V gene TRBV7-9 combines with J gene TRBJ2-1; the D is unclear. Germline V gene sequence: CDR1 SEHNR, CDR2 FQNEAQ (reference sequence). The CDR3 is 13 residues long. Trimming removed 1 base at V and 4 bases at J, with 5 bases between.

Details on this clonotype: The junction does not match germline at one end; this may be a read error. V gene TRBV6-5 combines with J gene TRBJ2-1; 8 nucleotides line up with TRBD1. CDR1 and CDR2 (germline): MNHEY, SVGAGI. The CDR3 sequence is 13 residues long. The CDR3 region has the DNA TGTACCAGCAGCCCGACAGGGGTGAGTGAGCAGTTCTTC. Protein product: CTSSPTGVSEQFF.

In regard to this clonotype: This may arise from a read error, as a much more abundant clone is one base away. This chain uses TRBV6-6 with TRBJ2-2; D is perhaps TRBD1 (6 bases). Germline CDR1 MNHNY, CDR2 SVGAGI (reference sequence). This CDR3 comprises 12 residues. Here the CDR3 DNA reads TGTACCAGCAGACAGGAAAACGGGGAGCTGTTTTTT. Translated: CTSRQENGELFF.

The chain joins TRBV9 to TRBJ2-1; weak D call: TRBD1 (5 bases). This CDR3 spans 15 amino acids. The V end lost 0 bases, the J end lost 5 bases, and 12 bases lay between the germline ends. Germline V lookup: CDR1 SGDLS, CDR2 YYNGEE. The CDR3 sequence is CASSVASGHNNEQFF. DNA for the CDR3: TGTGCCAGCAGCGTAGCTAGTGGACACAACAATGAGCAGTTCTTC. Full variable domain (outside the CDR3, taken from reference TRBV9 and TRBJ2-1): DSGVTQTPKHLITATGQRVTLRCSPRSGDLSVYWYQQSLDQGLQFLIQYYNGEERAKGNILERFSAQQFPDLHSELNLSSLELGDSALYFCASSVASGHNNEQFFGPGTRLTVL.

The chain uses TRBV7-9 and TRBJ2-1; no firm D call. CDR1 is SEHNR and CDR2 is FQNEAQ in the germline V gene (reference sequence). V lost 4 bases and J 9 bases, leaving 10 bases between the germline ends. The CDR3 length is 12 residues. The CDR3 coding sequence is TGTGCCAGCAGCTCCGACTTGGCTGAGCAGTTCTTC. This gives the protein CASSSDLAEQFF.

This clonotype is a singleton in its sample. The chain joins TRBV25-1 to TRBJ2-7; D is uncertain. CDR1 is MGHDK and CDR2 is SYGVNS in the germline V gene. V dropped 10 bases and J dropped 2 bases, with 12 bases sitting between them. The CDR3 runs to 12 residues. For the CDR3, the DNA is TGTGCCACGTCTGGGTCTCCCTACGAGCAGTACTTC. Its protein is CATSGSPYEQYF.

The chain recombines TRBV12-3 or TRBV12-4 with TRBJ1-1; D gene ambiguous. The ends were cut back, 6 bases at V and 7 bases at J, with 15 bases in the middle. The CDR3 is made up of 13 amino acids. CDR3 protein: CASRTRVGIEAFF. In nucleotides, the CDR3 is TGTGCCAGCAGAACCCGTGTGGGCATTGAAGCTTTCTTT.

The chain recombines TRBV20-1 with TRBJ2-1; 13 bases match TRBD2. Germline V lookup: CDR1 DFQATT, CDR2 SNEGSKA (reference sequence). V lost 0 bases, J lost 7 bases, and 6 bases stayed unmatched. The CDR3 extends over 16 amino acids. DNA of the CDR3: TGCAGTGCTAGAGATCCGGGACTAGCGGGACGAAATGAGCAGTTCTTC. It codes for CSARDPGLAGRNEQFF.